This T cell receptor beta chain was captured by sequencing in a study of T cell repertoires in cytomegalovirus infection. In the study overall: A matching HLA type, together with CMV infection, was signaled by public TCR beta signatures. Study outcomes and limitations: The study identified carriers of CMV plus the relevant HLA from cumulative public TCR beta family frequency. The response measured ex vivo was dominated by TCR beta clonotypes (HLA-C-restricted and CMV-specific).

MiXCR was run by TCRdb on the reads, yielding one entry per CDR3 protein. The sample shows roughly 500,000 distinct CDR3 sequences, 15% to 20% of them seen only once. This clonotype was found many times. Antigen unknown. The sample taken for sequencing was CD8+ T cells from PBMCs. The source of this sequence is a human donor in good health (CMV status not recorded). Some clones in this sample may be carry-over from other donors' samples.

This chain's CDR3 is CASRQTMQDIQYF. In nucleotides, the CDR3 is TGTGCCAGCCGGCAGACTATGCAGGACATTCAGTACTTC. V usage is TRBV11-2 and J usage is TRBJ2-4; TRBD2 might be the D (5 bases). With 8 bases removed from V and 8 bases from J, the gap between germline ends came to 16 bases. The CDR3 runs to 13 residues. Germline CDR1 is SGHAT and CDR2 is FQNNGV. Full variable domain (missing parts from reference TRBV11-2 and TRBJ2-4): EAGVAQSPRYKIIEKRQSVAFWCNPISGHATLYWYQQILGQGPKLLIQFQNNGVVDDSQLPKDRFSAERLKGVDSTLKIQPAKLEDSAVYLCASRQTMQDIQYFGAGTRLSVL.